This record looks at one TCR beta chain sequence and its context. Its antigen is not identified. TCR beta CDR3 regions were amplified from RNA. During a first-round RT-PCR of the TCR CDR3, the HTBI primer set was used. TCRdb ran MiXCR on the multiplex PCR reads and lists one entry per CDR3 protein. The data hold roughly 700,000 distinct CDR3 sequences, with roughly a sixth observed a single time. Patients aged 18 to 65 with hyperthyroidism were newly diagnosed, with duration under 2 months. This sample stems from a study of T cells in Graves' hyperthyroidism and ophthalmopathy. The study, taken as a whole, reports: Ophthalmopathy prediction by the model preceded onset by a median about 6.5 months. Blood held most thyroid clonotypes expanded above 0.001 frequency. Separating ophthalmopathy from stable hyperthyroidism was achieved by a 13 V-J model.

V shed 7 bases and J shed 2 bases, with 20 bases lying between them. This CDR3 contains 16 residues. Germline V lookup: CDR1 LNHDA, CDR2 SQIVND (reference sequence). The V call is TRBV19, the J call TRBJ1-1, with a possible D match to TRBD1 (5 bases). Material: blood. The receptor comes from a man aged 45-65 years with Graves' hyperthyroidism. The CDR3 protein is CASTIPGQASNTEAFF. The CDR3 coding sequence is TGTGCCAGTACTATCCCCGGACAAGCGAGTAACACTGAAGCTTTCTTT.